The present T cell receptor beta chain was sequenced within a study of CD8 T cells in Susac syndrome. It was with random hexamers that about 0.45 to 1 ug RNA was reverse transcribed. TCRdb recomputed calls from the immunoSEQ multiplex PCR reads with MiXCR, one row per CDR3 protein. In the table there are 200,000 or so distinct CDR3 sequences, roughly 94% of which are singletons. Negative isolation yielded CD8+ and CD4+ T cells; FACS enriched TEMRA cells. Germline V CDR1 and CDR2: GTSNPN, SVGIG (reference sequence). This CDR3 is 13 amino acids long. This sequence originates from a human donor with Susac syndrome. Sequences were obtained from CD8+ T cells from PBMCs. The rearrangement uses TRBV30 and TRBJ2-2; the match to TRBD2 covers 7 bases. This CDR3 reads CAWAGDYTGELFF. CDR3 in DNA: TGTGCTTGGGCGGGGGATTACACCGGGGAGCTGTTTTTT.